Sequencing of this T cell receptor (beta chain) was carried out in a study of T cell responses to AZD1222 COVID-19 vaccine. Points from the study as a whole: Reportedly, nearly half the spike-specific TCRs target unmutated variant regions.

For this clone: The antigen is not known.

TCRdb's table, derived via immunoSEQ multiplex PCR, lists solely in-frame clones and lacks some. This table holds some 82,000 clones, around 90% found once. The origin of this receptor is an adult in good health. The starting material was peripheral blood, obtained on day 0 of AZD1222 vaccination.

As DNA, the CDR3 is TGTGCCAGCAGTTACAACAGATTCTATGGCTACACCTTC. As protein: CASSYNRFYGYTF. The chain links TRBV6-5 to TRBJ1-2; D gene uncertain. The length of the CDR3 is 13 residues. Trimming cost V 2 bases and J 4 bases, with 8 bases left between them. Germline CDR1 MNHEY, CDR2 SVGAGI.